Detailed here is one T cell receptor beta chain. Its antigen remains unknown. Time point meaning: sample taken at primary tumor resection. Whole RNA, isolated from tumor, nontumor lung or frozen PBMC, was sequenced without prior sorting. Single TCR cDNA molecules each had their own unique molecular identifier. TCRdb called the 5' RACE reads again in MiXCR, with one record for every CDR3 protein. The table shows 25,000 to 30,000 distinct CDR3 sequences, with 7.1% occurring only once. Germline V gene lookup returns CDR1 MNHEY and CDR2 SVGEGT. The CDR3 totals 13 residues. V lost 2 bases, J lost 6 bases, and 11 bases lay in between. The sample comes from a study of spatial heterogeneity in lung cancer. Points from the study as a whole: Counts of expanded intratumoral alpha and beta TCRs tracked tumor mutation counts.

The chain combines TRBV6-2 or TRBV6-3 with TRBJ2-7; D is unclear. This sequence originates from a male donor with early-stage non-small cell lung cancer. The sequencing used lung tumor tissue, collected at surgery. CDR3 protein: CASSYPERTEQYF. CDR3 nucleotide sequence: TGTGCCAGCAGTTACCCCGAGAGAACCGAGCAGTACTTC.